The 10 T cell receptor beta chains below all came from one sample that was sequenced in a study of chronic HIV infection and antiretroviral therapy. TCRdb reprocessed the 5' RACE reads via MiXCR and lists one record per CDR3 protein. This sample has 30,000 to 35,000 distinct CDR3 sequences, with around 8.6% found just once. Sequenced sample: peripheral blood. These receptor sequences come from an adult who had HIV and had not received antiretroviral therapy, or was an uninfected healthy control (not recorded which).

This clonotype was seen at least ten times. V usage is TRBV28 and J usage is TRBJ1-3; no definite D call. V gave up 8 bases and J gave up 4 bases, with 15 bases separating them. Germline V gives CDR1 MDHEN, CDR2 SYDVKM. The CDR3 has 14 residues. The CDR3: CASGKGQWGNTIYF. In DNA form, the CDR3 reads TGTGCCAGCGGAAAAGGGCAGTGGGGAAACACCATATATTTT. Together with reference TRBV28 and TRBJ1-3, the CDR3 gives the full variable domain: DVKVTQSSRYLVKRTGEKVFLECVQDMDHENMFWYRQDPGLGLRLIYFSYDVKMKEKGDIPEGYSVSREKKERFSLILESASTNQTSMYLCASGKGQWGNTIYFGEGSWLTVV.

The chain combines TRBV4-3 with TRBJ1-1; 8 nucleotides line up with TRBD1. The CDR3 contains 13 residues. Per germline, CDR1 LGHNA and CDR2 YSLEER. The junction had 4 bases not matched to a gene; V was cut back by 5 bases and J by 5 bases. In nucleotides, the CDR3 is TGCGCCAGCAGCGCGGACAGGGAAACTGAAGCTTTCTTT. Translating gives CASSADRETEAFF.

This clonotype was observed at least ten times. The CDR3 DNA follows: TGCGCCAGCCACACACAGGGAGAAACTGAAGCTTTCTTT. Its translation is CASHTQGETEAFF. This chain connects TRBV5-1 to TRBJ1-1; D may be TRBD1 (6 bases). The germline V and J ends were trimmed by 7 bases and 5 bases, with 15 bases remaining between them. The length of the CDR3 is 13 residues. Germline V lookup: CDR1 SGHRS, CDR2 YFSETQ.

This clonotype came up many times. This sequence joins TRBV7-2 and TRBJ2-4; no clear D gene. Per the germline V gene, CDR1 is SGHTA and CDR2 is FQGNSA. The CDR3 consists of 13 residues. Deletions cut 1 base from V and 5 bases from J, with 6 bases between. The CDR3 region is CASSLEAENIQYF. For the CDR3, the DNA is TGTGCCAGCAGCTTAGAGGCAGAAAACATTCAGTACTTC.

In this sample, this clonotype turned up a few times. J is TRBJ2-7 and V is TRBV29-1; 10 bases agree with TRBD1. The CDR3 is 13 amino acids. Losses at the gene ends were 4 bases for V and 3 bases for J; bases not matched to a gene: 3. Germline assignment: CDR1 SQVTM and CDR2 ANQGSEA. Written as DNA, the CDR3 is TGCAGCGTTGGCCGGGACAGGGGCTACGAGCAGTACTTC. It is translated as CSVGRDRGYEQYF.

This clonotype occurred many times. The CDR3 DNA sequence: TGTGCCAGCAGTCACGGGACCATGAACACTGAAGCTTTCTTT. It encodes CASSHGTMNTEAFF. The chain recombines TRBV7-9 with TRBJ1-1; the D gene is possibly TRBD1 (5 bases). CDR3 length: 14 amino acids. CDR1 and CDR2 from the germline V gene are SEHNR and FQNEAQ (reference sequence). V lost 6 bases and J lost 0, with 11 bases in between.

V gene TRBV6-5 combines with J gene TRBJ1-4; D gene ambiguous. CDR3 length: 16 amino acids. V gave up 2 bases and J gave up 2 bases, with 12 bases separating them. The germline CDR1 and CDR2 sequences are MNHEY and SVGAGI. The chain's CDR3 is CASSYAAGYTNEKLFF. DNA for the CDR3: TGTGCCAGCAGTTACGCAGCTGGTTATACTAATGAAAAACTGTTTTTT.

This clonotype appeared a few times. The chain recombines TRBV4-1 with TRBJ1-1; 9 bases align to TRBD1. V shed 3 bases, J shed 1 base, and the junction held 3 bases outside the gene matches. Germline-derived CDR1 and CDR2 are MGHRA and YSYEKL. The CDR3 is 15 residues long. CDR3 sequence reads: CASSHVGQGNTEAFF. The CDR3, as DNA: TGCGCCAGCAGCCATGTGGGACAGGGGAACACTGAAGCTTTCTTT.

The V gene is TRBV6-2 or TRBV6-3, the J gene TRBJ2-1, with TRBD1 matching over 7 bases. The CDR3 loop spans 15 amino acids. Trimming cost V 5 bases and J 9 bases; bases outside gene matches: 13. Germline CDR1 MNHEY, CDR2 SVGEGT. This CDR3 reads CASSDRQGVSGEQFF. Here the CDR3 DNA reads TGTGCCAGCAGTGATCGACAGGGAGTAAGCGGTGAGCAGTTCTTC.

J is TRBJ2-1 and V is TRBV7-9; TRBD1 matches 7 bases. The V gene's germline CDR1 is SEHNR and CDR2 FQNEAQ (reference sequence). The junction had 13 bases not matched to a gene; V was cut back by 5 bases and J by 6 bases. This CDR3 region has 16 residues. The CDR3 protein is CASSTQTGTQCNEQFF. The DNA for the CDR3 is TGTGCCAGCAGCACCCAGACAGGGACCCAATGCAATGAGCAGTTCTTC.